This is a list of T cell receptor beta chains from one sample in a study of early T cells in non-severe SARS-CoV-2 infection. A single record per CDR3 protein comes from TCRdb applying MiXCR to the 5' RACE reads. Here the sample spans 80,000 or so distinct CDR3 sequences, roughly a sixth being singletons. Sequencing was performed on whole blood. The receptors derive from an adult who was a healthcare worker with PCR-confirmed SARS-CoV-2 infection or an uninfected control (not recorded which). Both conserved end residues are part of each CDR3. The D gene is left open where the match is weak. Where a row states a size, it is once, few, many or the class of an expanded clone; other rows omit it.

clone size	D gene	V gene	J gene	CDR3 DNA	CDR3 protein
NA	TRBD1	TRBV27	TRBJ1-2	TGTGCCAGCAGTCCCCTAAGCCAGGGGGCTGGTGGCTACACCTTC	CASSPLSQGAGGYTF
NA	NA	TRBV4-1	TRBJ1-6	TGCGCCAGCAGCCAAGATTGGGGCGGACAAAATTCACCCCTCCACTTT	CASSQDWGGQNSPLHF
NA	NA	TRBV6-4	TRBJ2-1	TGTGCCAGCAGCGAATACGGTACAGGGAACAATGCGCAGTTCTTC	CASSEYGTGNNAQFF
NA	TRBD2	TRBV12-3/TRBV12-4	TRBJ2-1	TGTGCCAGCAGTCCACATAGCGGGAGGGGGGACAATGAGCAGTTCTTC	CASSPHSGRGDNEQFF
NA	NA	TRBV9	TRBJ1-6	TGTGCCAGCAGCGTAGCTGGGTTTGATTCACCCCTCCACTTT	CASSVAGFDSPLHF
few	TRBD2	TRBV5-1	TRBJ2-2	TGCGCCAGCAGCTCCGCGGGGGGCGCTCCGAACACCGGGGAGCTGTTTTTT	CASSSAGGAPNTGELFF
few	NA	TRBV2	TRBJ2-3	TGTGCCAGCTCCACGGGGGGCGCCGCCACAGATACGCAGTATTTT	CASSTGGAATDTQYF
few	TRBD1	TRBV9	TRBJ1-1	TGTGCCAGCAGCGGGACAGGGGGCGCGGGTGCTGAAGCTTTCTTT	CASSGTGGAGAEAFF
NA	TRBD2	TRBV19	TRBJ2-7	TGTGCCAGTAGTGCCACTAGCGGACCGTACTCCTACGAGCAGTACTTC	CASSATSGPYSYEQYF
few	TRBD1	TRBV6-2/TRBV6-3	TRBJ1-2	TGTGCCAGCAGTCTGGGACAGGGGGCGTCTGGCTACACCTTC	CASSLGQGASGYTF
NA	TRBD1	TRBV6-2/TRBV6-3	TRBJ1-5	TGTGCCAGCAGTTGGGGGACAGCCACTTCGCCCCAGCATTTT	CASSWGTATSPQHF